Shown below are 9 T cell receptor beta chains from a single sample sequenced in a study of Ad26.COV2.S vaccination and SARS-CoV-2 variants. The treatment was: 19 received Ad26.COV2.S at low or high dose, single or two shots; roughly 5 received placebo; per-sample allocation not given. Each sample was drawn 63 days after the first injection (of vaccine or placebo). Profiled with immunoSEQ multiplex PCR; TCRdb holds only in-frame clones, not every one. The table has about 350,000 clones, roughly 89% seen once. Sequencing used peripheral blood, obtained in a trial of Ad26.COV2.S vaccine versus placebo. These receptors all stem from a person between 18 and 59 years old who received the Ad26.COV2.S COVID-19 vaccine or a placebo.

This sequence joins TRBV25-1 and TRBJ1-2; D is ambiguous. Per the germline V gene, CDR1 is MGHDK and CDR2 is SYGVNS. The V end was cut by 2 bases, the J end by 0 bases, with 16 bases between. The CDR3 has 17 amino acids. The CDR3 DNA reads as TGTGCCAGCAGTGAAGATGGGGAGGATCGAGCTAACTATGGCTACACCTTC. Amino acids: CASSEDGEDRANYGYTF.

V is TRBV11-3 and J is TRBJ2-2, with 8 bases lining up with TRBD1. Trimming removed 0 bases from V and 4 bases from J; junction bases left unmatched: 16. The CDR3 is 20 amino acids. Germline V gives CDR1 SGHNT, CDR2 YENEEA. The CDR3 nucleotides are TGTGCCAGCAGCTTAGACCGATATACCACAGGGGGGCAGCGCACCGGGGAGCTGTTTTTT. It translates to CASSLDRYTTGGQRTGELFF. Based on the CDR3 plus reference TRBV11-3 and TRBJ2-2, the full variable domain is EAGVVQSPRYKIIEKKQPVAFWCNPISGHNTLYWYLQNLGQGPELLIRYENEEAVDDSQLPKDRFSAERLKGVDSTLKIQPAELGDSAVYLCASSLDRYTTGGQRTGELFFGEGSRLTVL.

The chain has TRBV6-5 and TRBJ1-3; possibly TRBD1 for D (6 bases). Germline CDR1 and CDR2: MNHEY and SVGAGI. V lost 7 bases to trimming and J lost 0 bases, with 13 bases between them. This CDR3 contains 15 residues. The CDR3 loop is CASTWTAISGNTIYF. DNA of the CDR3: TGTGCCAGCACCTGGACAGCTATCTCTGGAAACACCATATATTTT.

The rearrangement uses TRBV11-3 and TRBJ2-7; 12 bases are a match to TRBD1. V shed 0 bases, J shed 6 bases, and the junction held 6 bases outside the gene matches. Germline values: CDR1 SGHNT, CDR2 YENEEA. The CDR3 covers 16 residues. As DNA, the CDR3 is TGTGCCAGCAGCTTAGAAAAGGGGACAGGGGGCGGCGAGCAGTACTTC. This codes for CASSLEKGTGGGEQYF.

This clone was observed a handful of times. The genes are TRBV18 and TRBJ1-5, with D tentatively TRBD1 (6 bases). There are 15 residues in the CDR3. V was pared by 5 bases and J by 8 bases, with 19 bases between. Germline CDR1 KGHSH, CDR2 LQKENI. The CDR3 DNA follows: TGTGCCAGCTCAACCACCCGGGGACAAGGGGAGCCCCAGCATTTT. Translation: CASSTTRGQGEPQHF. Complete variable domain (other parts from reference TRBV18 and TRBJ1-5): NAGVMQNPRHLVRRRGQEARLRCSPMKGHSHVYWYRQLPEEGLKFMVYLQKENIIDESGMPKERFSAEFPKEGPSILRIQQVVRGDSAAYFCASSTTRGQGEPQHFGDGTRLSIL.

The chain links TRBV20-1 to TRBJ2-5, with D unclear. Germline V gene sequence: CDR1 DFQATT, CDR2 SNEGSKA (reference sequence). The V end lost 3 bases, the J end lost 3 bases, and 8 bases lay between the germline ends. This CDR3 comprises 12 residues. The CDR3 coding sequence is TGCAGTGCTAGTGCGTCAGAAGAGACCCAGTACTTC. It translates to CSASASEETQYF.

The rearrangement uses TRBV7-2 and TRBJ2-3; the match to TRBD2 covers 8 bases. After removal of 6 bases from V and 2 bases from J, the junction contained 7 bases not matched to a gene. The germline V gene has CDR1 SGHTA and CDR2 FQGNSA. CDR3 size: 15 residues. The CDR3 DNA sequence: TGTGCCAGCAGGGTCACGGGGGGGCACACAGATACGCAGTATTTT. This encodes CASRVTGGHTDTQYF.

V gene TRBV5-1 combines with J gene TRBJ1-6; D may be TRBD1 (6 bases). The CDR3 is 14 residues long. CDR1 is SGHRS and CDR2 is YFSETQ in the germline V gene. V was shortened by 4 bases and J by 7 bases, with 12 bases between the two germline ends. The CDR3, as DNA: TGCGCCAGCAGCAACTCAGGGGAGAATTCACCCCTCCACTTT. Its translation is CASSNSGENSPLHF.

This clone appeared a few times. Mismatch with germline at one junction end may stem from a read error. This sequence joins TRBV4-1 and TRBJ1-6; 10 nucleotides agree with TRBD1. This CDR3 is built from 14 residues. Germline CDR1 and CDR2: MGHRA and YSYEKL. The CDR3, as DNA: TGCGCCAGCAGCCAAGAGTTGCGGACAGGGGGGATATTTTTT. Its translation is CASSQELRTGGIFF.